The 13 T cell receptor beta chains listed next were all sequenced from one sample in a study of T cells in Graves' hyperthyroidism and ophthalmopathy. Researchers amplified the TCR beta CDR3 regions from RNA transcripts. Using the HTBI primer set, a first-round RT-PCR was run on the TCR CDR3. TCRdb processed the multiplex PCR reads anew with MiXCR; each CDR3 protein has one entry. The data hold more than 550,000 distinct CDR3 sequences, with less than 45% observed a single time. The material sequenced was peripheral blood or thyroid tissue (not recorded which). The source is an adult man with Graves' disease, either hyperthyroidism or ophthalmopathy (not recorded which).

The chain links TRBV7-9 to TRBJ2-7; 10 positions match TRBD2. CDR1 and CDR2 (germline): SEHNR, FQNEAQ (reference sequence). This CDR3 spans 15 amino acids. The trim removed 7 bases at V and 3 bases at J, leaving 9 bases unmatched. This chain's CDR3 is CASTPGASGSYEQYF. The DNA of the CDR3 is TGTGCCAGCACCCCCGGGGCTAGCGGGAGCTACGAGCAGTACTTC. The full variable domain, completed using reference TRBV7-9 and TRBJ2-7, is DTGVSQNPRHKITKRGQNVTFRCDPISEHNRLYWYRQTLGQGPEFLTYFQNEAQLEKSRLLSDRFSAERPKGSFSTLEIQRTEQGDSAMYLCASTPGASGSYEQYFGPGTRLTVT.

CDR3 nucleotides: TGTGCCAGCAGTAGAGCCCCTTCTGGAAACACCATATATTTT. Translated, it gives CASSRAPSGNTIYF. The chain uses TRBV6-1 and TRBJ1-3; no reliable D call. CDR1 and CDR2 (germline): MNHNS, SASEGT. The CDR3 covers 14 residues. V dropped 5 bases and J dropped 1 base, with 9 bases sitting between them.

This clonotype was seen repeatedly, ten times or more. The chain carries TRBV24-1 and TRBJ1-5, with 12 bases lining up with TRBD1. V shed 4 bases and J 4 bases; nucleotides not matched to a gene: 4. This CDR3 region has 16 residues. Germline values: CDR1 KGHDR, CDR2 SFDVKD. The CDR3 loop is CATSDQGQGANQPQHF. The CDR3 DNA sequence: TGTGCCACCAGTGACCAGGGACAGGGGGCGAATCAGCCCCAGCATTTT.

The chain joins TRBV29-1 to TRBJ1-5; perhaps TRBD1 as D (6 bases). The germline V gene has CDR1 SQVTM and CDR2 ANQGSEA. The CDR3 length is 16 residues. V dropped 0 bases and J dropped 11 bases, with 23 bases sitting between them. The CDR3 bases are TGCAGCGTTGAAGATAGGTACAGGGTAATGTCGGAGACCCAGCATTTT. Amino acid sequence: CSVEDRYRVMSETQHF. The variable domain in full, completed from reference TRBV29-1 and TRBJ1-5, reads SAVISQKPSRDICQRGTSLTIQCQVDSQVTMMFWYRQQPGQSLTLIATANQGSEATYESGFVIDKFPISRPNLTFSTLTVSNMSPEDSSIYLCSVEDRYRVMSETQHFGDGTRLSIL.

The chain couples TRBV7-2 to TRBJ2-7, with 11 bases fitting TRBD2. With V trimmed by 5 bases and J by 2 bases, 8 bases remained unmatched. This CDR3 region has 16 residues. Germline lookup yields CDR1 SGHTA and CDR2 FQGNSA. Here the CDR3 DNA reads TGTGCCAGCAGCCGACGACTAGCGGGGCCACCCTACGAGCAGTACTTC. The encoded protein is CASSRRLAGPPYEQYF.

About this clonotype itself: At one end the junction does not follow the germline gene, possibly because of a read error. The chain carries TRBV25-1 and TRBJ2-7; the D is unclear. CDR3 length: 12 residues. Per the germline V gene, CDR1 is MGHDK and CDR2 is SYGVNS. The CDR3 region has the DNA TGCACCGGGCCCCGAAACCCCTACGAGCAGTACTTC. As protein: CTGPRNPYEQYF.

The chain carries TRBV5-1 and TRBJ2-7; tentative D call: TRBD2 (6 bases). The CDR3 loop spans 14 amino acids. The germline CDR1 and CDR2 sequences are SGHRS and YFSETQ. Trimming left V 0 bases short and J 5 bases short, with 12 bases between. The CDR3 spells CASSLGSGAHEQYF. The CDR3, as DNA: TGCGCCAGCAGCTTGGGGTCGGGAGCCCACGAGCAGTACTTC.

This clonotype was found a few times. The gene calls are TRBV12-3 or TRBV12-4 and TRBJ1-5; TRBD1 agrees at 7 bases. The CDR3 length is 16 residues. V was pared by 1 base and J by 7 bases, with 10 bases of the junction left unmatched. Here the CDR3 reads CASSLGVTGVGQPQHF. The CDR3, as DNA: TGTGCCAGCAGTTTAGGGGTCACAGGGGTTGGACAGCCCCAGCATTTT.

This chain connects TRBV7-6 to TRBJ1-1, with D possibly TRBD1 on 6 matching bases. This CDR3 is built from 17 residues. Germline CDR1 and CDR2: SGHVS and FNYEAQ. The V and J ends lost 0 bases and 1 base respectively, with 15 bases between them. The CDR3 reads CASSLALGGARNTEAFF. The CDR3 coding sequence is TGTGCCAGCAGCTTAGCGCTCGGGGGGGCGCGGAACACTGAAGCTTTCTTT.

This clonotype has a count of ten or more. Here the CDR3 reads CASSTGQGYQPQHF. In DNA, the CDR3 is TGTGCCAGCAGCACGGGACAGGGATATCAGCCCCAGCATTTT. The chain links TRBV7-8 to TRBJ1-5, with 9 bases lining up with TRBD1. Germline trimming cut 5 bases from V and 5 bases from J; bases unmatched to any gene: 4. CDR1 and CDR2 (germline): SGHVS, FQNEAQ. The CDR3 length is 14 residues.

In this sample, this clonotype turned up many times. The rearrangement uses TRBV7-2 and TRBJ2-7, with 7 bases matching TRBD2. V trimming: 5 bases; J trimming: 5 bases; junction bases outside the gene matches: 9. The germline CDR1 and CDR2 sequences are SGHTA and FQGNSA. This CDR3 has 14 residues. The DNA of the CDR3 is TGTGCCAGCAGCCACTACCGGACTAGTGACGAGCAGTACTTC. Translated, it gives CASSHYRTSDEQYF.

This chain connects TRBV25-1 to TRBJ2-5; TRBD2 is a possible D gene (5 bases). Germline V gene lookup returns CDR1 MGHDK and CDR2 SYGVNS. This CDR3 has 13 amino acids. CDR3 nucleotide sequence: TGTGCTAGTCTAGCTTGGGATCGAGAGACCCAGTACTTC. Protein product: CASLAWDRETQYF.

The chain recombines TRBV20-1 with TRBJ1-1; 8 nucleotides align to TRBD1. Trimming cost V 1 base and J 4 bases; bases outside gene matches: 8. The CDR3 covers 15 residues. The germline CDR1 and CDR2 sequences are DFQATT and SNEGSKA (reference sequence). Here the CDR3 DNA reads TGCAGTGCTAGAGCCCCACAGGGGGTTGGCACTGAAGCTTTCTTT. Protein: CSARAPQGVGTEAFF.